This record covers a single T cell receptor (beta chain). The sample holds a few counts of this clonotype. Its antigen is unknown. Per-base quality was not reported, and no clone a single base away is much larger than it. Instrument on record: Illumina HiSeq 1500. The public reads were reanalyzed by TCRdb: fastp trimming at Q25, MiXCR alignment, in-frame beta chains only. Merged by CDR3 protein, the rows form single entries marked with the most common genes and DNA. For this sample the table gives approximately 730,000 distinct CDR3 sequences, of which 25% to 30% were detected only once. The ten top clones hold 10% to 15% of the sample. V drops 5 bases and J drops 5 bases, leaving 12 bases in between. The CDR3 measures 13 amino acids from cysteine to phenylalanine. Here the CDR3 DNA is all that survives: 39 bases in frame from base 1. Looking up the germline V gene yields CDR1 SGHNT and CDR2 YENEEA. This record belongs to a study of T cell repertoires in cytomegalovirus infection (dated by TCRdb to the late 2010s). In terms of the full investigation: Recently identified HLA-C-restricted CMV epitopes, whose presentation resists viral immunomodulation, were targeted by peptide stimulations together with well-studied HLA-B-restricted epitopes. Because public TCR beta signatures pointed to carriage of CMV infection together with the matching HLA type, the HLA type of each donor mattered for the analysis.

General conclusions and limits of the study: Carriers of CMV infection plus the relevant HLA type were discriminated by the cumulative frequency of public TCR beta family members in the study cohort and in an independent approximately 340-donor cohort. The ex vivo response was dominated by HLA-C-restricted CMV-specific TCR beta clonotypes, which also provided the single most frequent clonotype in two of eight donors.

The treatment or condition label for this specimen denotes: in vitro stimulation with specific CMV peptide epitopes to enrich CMV-specific T cells. Here the sequenced sample was cultured CD8+ T cells from PBMCs, taken from culture after CMV antigen stimulation. The V gene is TRBV11-3 and the J gene is TRBJ1-1; a confident D gene designation cannot be given. The source is a human donor in good health (CMV status not recorded). Some clones in this sample may be carry-over from other donors' samples. The DNA sequence is as follows: TGTGCCAGCAGCGCAAGGGAAGGTACTGAAGCTTTCTTT. Its protein is CASSAREGTEAFF.